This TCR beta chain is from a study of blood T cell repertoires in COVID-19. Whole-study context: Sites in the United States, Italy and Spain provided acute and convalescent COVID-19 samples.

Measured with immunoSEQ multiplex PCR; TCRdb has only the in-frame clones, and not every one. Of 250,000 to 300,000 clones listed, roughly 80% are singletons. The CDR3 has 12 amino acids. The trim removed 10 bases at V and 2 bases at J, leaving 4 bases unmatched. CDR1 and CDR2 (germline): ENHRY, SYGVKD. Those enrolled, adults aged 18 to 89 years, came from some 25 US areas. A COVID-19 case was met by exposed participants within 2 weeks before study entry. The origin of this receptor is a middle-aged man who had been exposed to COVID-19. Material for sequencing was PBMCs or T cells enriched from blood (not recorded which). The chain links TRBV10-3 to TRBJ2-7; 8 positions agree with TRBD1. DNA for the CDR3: TGTGCCAACGGACAGGGAACCTACGAGCAGTACTTC. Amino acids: CANGQGTYEQYF.